The 29 T cell receptor beta chains below were found in one sample sequenced in a study of vaccination and CD4 T cells after COVID-19. The Oncomine TCR Beta short-read assay was what sequenced the DNA obtained from cultured CD4+ T cells. A single record per CDR3 protein comes from TCRdb applying MiXCR to the PCR reads. The sample has 20,000 to 25,000 distinct CDR3 sequences; 55% to 70% are singletons. Documented treatment: approximately 9-day PBMC culture with coronavirus spike peptide pools or control peptides (ViraFEST assay). These receptors have no identified antigens. This material consisted of CD4+ T cells from blood, cultured in vitro, taken after SARS-CoV-2 vaccination. These receptors all stem from a human donor who received a COVID-19 vaccine.

This clonotype occurred a few times. The chain uses TRBV20-1 and TRBJ1-2; a possible D gene is TRBD1 (6 bases). Trimming took off 0 bases at V and 7 bases at J, with 12 bases between the two ends. The CDR3 consists of 13 residues. The germline V gene encodes CDR1 DFQATT and CDR2 SNEGSKA (reference sequence). This CDR3 is CSARDATGPGYTF. The CDR3 DNA is TGCAGTGCTAGAGATGCCACAGGGCCTGGCTACACCTTC.

The rearrangement uses TRBV12-3 or TRBV12-4 and TRBJ1-3; 7 bases map to TRBD1. This CDR3 region has 16 residues. The junction had 5 bases not matched to a gene; V was cut back by 3 bases and J by 0 bases. Written as DNA, the CDR3 is TGTGCCAGCAGTTTGGCGGACAGGCTCTCTGGAAACACCATATATTTT. Translation: CASSLADRLSGNTIYF.

This clonotype turned up a few times. V is TRBV20-1 and J is TRBJ2-3, with 11 bases identical to TRBD2. This CDR3 is built from 15 residues. Germline CDR1 is DFQATT and CDR2 is SNEGSKA (reference sequence). The V segment lost 2 bases and the J segment 2 bases; nucleotides outside the gene matches: 3. The CDR3 DNA sequence: TGCAGTGCTAGATCACTAGCGGGGGTCACAGATACGCAGTATTTT. This encodes CSARSLAGVTDTQYF.

In its sample, this clonotype was seen a few times. The chain has TRBV7-6 and TRBJ1-2; tentatively, D is TRBD1 (6 bases). Germline V gene sequence: CDR1 SGHVS, CDR2 FNYEAQ. The length of the CDR3 is 13 residues. Trimming pared 2 bases from V and 9 bases from J, leaving 13 bases between. CDR3 loop: CASSLQGQDSYTF. The CDR3 nucleotides read TGTGCCAGCAGCTTACAGGGGCAGGACAGCTACACCTTC.

V usage is TRBV2 and J usage is TRBJ1-2; no definite D call. Trimming cost V 3 bases and J 1 base, with 6 bases left between them. Germline V lookup: CDR1 SNHLY, CDR2 FYNNEI. CDR3 length equals 13 residues. The CDR3 nucleotides are TGTGCCAGCAGTGAGCGGATTAACTATGGCTACACCTTC. Its translation: CASSERINYGYTF.

This sequence joins TRBV19 and TRBJ1-5; TRBD1 might be the D (5 bases). Germline CDR1 reads LNHDA; CDR2 reads SQIVND (reference sequence). V dropped 3 bases and J dropped 4 bases, with 16 bases sitting between them. There are 16 residues in the CDR3. The DNA for the CDR3 is TGTGCCAGTAGTATTAAGTTGGGACGGCAAAATCAGCCCCAGCATTTT. Amino acid sequence: CASSIKLGRQNQPQHF. The whole variable domain, filled in from reference TRBV19 and TRBJ1-5, reads DGGITQSPKYLFRKEGQNVTLSCEQNLNHDAMYWYRQDPGQGLRLIYYSQIVNDFQKGDIAEGYSVSREKKESFPLTVTSAQKNPTAFYLCASSIKLGRQNQPQHFGDGTRLSIL.

The chain combines TRBV12-3 or TRBV12-4 with TRBJ2-7; a weak D match, TRBD2 (5 bases). Deletions cut 5 bases from V and 6 bases from J, with 17 bases between. The CDR3 covers 14 residues. The CDR3 here is CASSPTRDPGEQYF. Written as DNA, the CDR3 is TGTGCCAGCAGTCCTACTAGGGATCCCGGCGAGCAGTACTTC.

J is TRBJ1-6 and V is TRBV20-1, with TRBD1 matching 7 bases. Trimming cost V 3 bases and J 7 bases; bases outside gene matches: 6. Germline CDR1 DFQATT, CDR2 SNEGSKA (reference sequence). The CDR3 extends over 14 amino acids. The CDR3 nucleotides read TGCAGTGCTAGGCAAGGGACAGTCAATTCACCCCTCCACTTT. Its translation is CSARQGTVNSPLHF.

The chain employs TRBV27 and TRBJ2-2, with D perhaps given as TRBD1 or TRBD2 (5 bases each). Between the trimmed V and J ends, which lost 2 bases and 1 base, there was a span of 14 bases. This CDR3 is 17 amino acids long. The germline gives CDR1 MNHEY, CDR2 SMNVEV (reference sequence). CDR3 DNA: TGTGCCAGCAGTTTAGTTCCGGGACGGCAGAACACCGGGGAGCTGTTTTTT. Its translation is CASSLVPGRQNTGELFF.

The chain uses TRBV7-2 and TRBJ2-3; TRBD1 aligns across 7 bases. The CDR3 is 15 residues long. The ends lost 4 bases at V and 1 base at J; junction bases unmatched: 5. The germline V gene encodes CDR1 SGHTA and CDR2 FQGNSA. In DNA form, the CDR3 reads TGTGCCAGCAGCTCAACGAGGGGGCGCACAGATACGCAGTATTTT. This codes for CASSSTRGRTDTQYF.

The chain recombines TRBV15 with TRBJ2-3, with TRBD1 identical over 8 bases. CDR3 size: 16 residues. Germline-derived CDR1 and CDR2 are LNHNV and YYDKDF (reference sequence). J gave up 0 bases and V 1 base, and 3 bases lay outside the gene matches. CDR3 coding DNA: TGTGCCACCAGCAGAGGACAGGGGCTGAGCACAGATACGCAGTATTTT. Protein: CATSRGQGLSTDTQYF.

This clonotype was observed a handful of times. The V call is TRBV30, the J call TRBJ1-5; 9 bases match TRBD1. The CDR3 has 15 residues. V was clipped by 0 bases and J by 7 bases; unmatched bases: 7. CDR1 is GTSNPN, CDR2 SVGIG, per germline (reference sequence). CDR3 in DNA: TGTGCCTGGAGTGTACGGGGGACAGGGCCCCAGCCCCAGCATTTT. It codes for CAWSVRGTGPQPQHF.

This chain's CDR3 is CASSKPPDRGQPQHF. CDR3 coding DNA: TGTGCCAGTAGTAAACCGCCGGACAGGGGTCAGCCCCAGCATTTT. The chain has TRBV19 and TRBJ1-5; 9 bases match TRBD1. The germline gives CDR1 LNHDA, CDR2 SQIVND (reference sequence). The CDR3 length is 15 residues. Trimming cost V 4 bases and J 6 bases; bases outside gene matches: 7. The full variable domain, with the rest looked up from reference TRBV19 and TRBJ1-5, is DGGITQSPKYLFRKEGQNVTLSCEQNLNHDAMYWYRQDPGQGLRLIYYSQIVNDFQKGDIAEGYSVSREKKESFPLTVTSAQKNPTAFYLCASSKPPDRGQPQHFGDGTRLSIL.

V gene TRBV19 combines with J gene TRBJ1-2, with 7 positions matching TRBD1. The CDR3 loop spans 14 amino acids. CDR1 is LNHDA and CDR2 is SQIVND in the germline V gene (reference sequence). With V trimmed by 5 bases and J by 1 base, 4 bases remained unmatched. The DNA of the CDR3 is TGTGCCAGTAGTGGGACAGTTGATAACTATGGCTACACCTTC. Translation gives CASSGTVDNYGYTF.

The chain couples TRBV9 to TRBJ2-3; no clear D gene. Germline V CDR1 and CDR2: SGDLS, YYNGEE. The CDR3 totals 11 residues. V was cut by 0 bases and J by 8 bases, with 4 bases left in between. Written as DNA, the CDR3 is TGTGCCAGCAGCGTAGGAGGTACGCAGTATTTT. This sequence encodes CASSVGGTQYF.

The chain combines TRBV6-5 with TRBJ1-2; TRBD1 agrees at 7 bases. The CDR3 totals 17 residues. V dropped 0 bases and J dropped 1; count of bases not matched to a gene: 8. CDR1 and CDR2 (germline): MNHEY, SVGAGI. The CDR3 nucleotides are TGTGCCAGCAGTTACTCGAGACAGGGCGATGATAACTATGGCTACACCTTC. The encoded protein is CASSYSRQGDDNYGYTF.

Comment on this clonotype: The conserved final phenylalanine or tryptophan is absent from the CDR3, which likely points to a read error. The V call is TRBV6-1, the J call TRBJ2-3; 9 positions match TRBD2. This CDR3 is built from 16 residues. The germline V gene encodes CDR1 MNHNS and CDR2 SASEGT. The ends lost 5 bases at V and 0 bases at J; junction bases unmatched: 6. The CDR3 coding sequence is TGTGCCAGCAGTAGCGGGGGGCTTGCTAGCACAGATACGCAGTATCTT. Protein: CASSSGGLASTDTQYL.

The chain combines TRBV4-1 with TRBJ1-6; tentatively, D is TRBD1 (6 bases). This CDR3 is built from 15 residues. Trimming removed 4 bases from V and 9 bases from J, with 16 bases in between. Germline CDR1 is MGHRA and CDR2 is YSYEKL. The DNA of the CDR3 is TGCGCCAGCAGCCCAACGTTGGGGGCGGTTTCACCCCTCCACTTT. Translated: CASSPTLGAVSPLHF.

V usage is TRBV19 and J usage is TRBJ1-5; no clear D. The germline V and J ends were trimmed by 2 bases and 6 bases, with 14 bases remaining between them. CDR1 LNHDA and CDR2 SQIVND come from the germline V gene (reference sequence). CDR3 length equals 15 residues. CDR3 sequence: CASSIFSVESQPQHF. CDR3 sequence (DNA): TGTGCCAGTAGTATATTTTCAGTCGAAAGTCAGCCCCAGCATTTT. The variable domain in full, with the rest retrieved from reference TRBV19 and TRBJ1-5, is DGGITQSPKYLFRKEGQNVTLSCEQNLNHDAMYWYRQDPGQGLRLIYYSQIVNDFQKGDIAEGYSVSREKKESFPLTVTSAQKNPTAFYLCASSIFSVESQPQHFGDGTRLSIL.

This clonotype occurred a few times. The V gene is TRBV4-2, the J gene TRBJ2-2, with a weak D call TRBD2 (6 bases). The germline V and J ends were trimmed by 4 bases and 2 bases, with 8 bases remaining between them. The CDR3 consists of 14 residues. Germline lookup yields CDR1 LGHNA and CDR2 YNFKEQ. CDR3 residues: CASSPGTNTGELFF. The CDR3 region has the DNA TGTGCCAGCAGCCCCGGGACTAACACCGGGGAGCTGTTTTTT.

The rearrangement links TRBV2 to TRBJ1-3; no clear D. The CDR3 sequence is 11 residues long. V shed 6 bases and J shed 7 bases, with 7 bases lying between them. CDR1 SNHLY and CDR2 FYNNEI come from the germline V gene. The CDR3 DNA is TGTGCCAGCAGCCCCGCCAACACCATATATTTT. It specifies CASSPANTIYF.

The chain joins TRBV24-1 to TRBJ1-5; no clear D. Trimming cost V 9 bases and J 1 base, with 12 bases left between them. From germline, CDR1 is KGHDR and CDR2 SFDVKD. CDR3 size: 14 residues. The CDR3 nucleotides read TGTGCCACCGCGAATGGGCGGAGCAATCAGCCCCAGCATTTT. Amino acids: CATANGRSNQPQHF.

This clonotype was seen just once. The chain joins TRBV24-1 to TRBJ1-5; 7 positions match TRBD1. Trimming took 3 bases from V and 6 from J; bases not matched to a gene: 7. The CDR3 covers 15 residues. Germline CDR1 is KGHDR and CDR2 is SFDVKD. CDR3 region: CATSDEQGLGQPQHF. Written as DNA, the CDR3 is TGTGCCACCAGTGATGAACAGGGGTTGGGTCAGCCCCAGCATTTT.

This clonotype was observed a single time. The chain combines TRBV19 with TRBJ2-3; D is unresolved. This CDR3 is built from 15 residues. Germline lookup yields CDR1 LNHDA and CDR2 SQIVND (reference sequence). With 7 bases removed from V and 0 bases from J, the gap between germline ends came to 14 bases. The CDR3 region has the DNA TGTGCCAGTAATAGGCACCCCTCTAGCACAGATACGCAGTATTTT. Amino acids: CASNRHPSSTDTQYF.

This clonotype was counted between two and nine times. This chain uses TRBV6-1 with TRBJ2-3; 12 bases map to TRBD1. The CDR3 extends over 20 amino acids. Germline CDR1 is MNHNS and CDR2 is SASEGT. The trim removed 6 bases at V and 1 base at J, leaving 17 bases unmatched. The CDR3 DNA sequence: TGTGCCAGCAGCCCCGCGCCCGGGACAGGGGGCGACGGGCGCACAGATACGCAGTATTTT. This gives the protein CASSPAPGTGGDGRTDTQYF.

This chain joins TRBV19 and TRBJ2-7, with TRBD1 identical over 12 bases. The CDR3 consists of 15 residues. From germline, CDR1 is LNHDA and CDR2 SQIVND (reference sequence). J gave up 5 bases and V 4 bases, and 6 bases lay outside the gene matches. This chain's CDR3 is CASSTTGTGGHEQYF. CDR3 nucleotide sequence: TGTGCCAGTAGTACTACCGGGACAGGGGGCCACGAGCAGTACTTC.

This chain joins TRBV2 and TRBJ1-5; tentatively, D is TRBD1 (6 bases). V lost 8 bases, J lost 0 bases, and 29 bases lay in between. Germline loops: CDR1 SNHLY, CDR2 FYNNEI. This CDR3 comprises 20 residues. The CDR3 DNA follows: TGTGCCAGCCAAACCGGGACCCCTTTAGGGACACCGAATAGCAATCAGCCCCAGCATTTT. Encoded protein: CASQTGTPLGTPNSNQPQHF.

V and J are TRBV20-1 and TRBJ1-2; tentative D call: TRBD1 (6 bases). The CDR3 length is 15 residues. Trimming left V 3 bases short and J 3 bases short, with 17 bases between. Germline lookup yields CDR1 DFQATT and CDR2 SNEGSKA (reference sequence). CDR3: CSARSTGTDYYGYTF. The CDR3 nucleotides read TGCAGTGCTAGGAGTACAGGGACGGATTACTATGGCTACACCTTC.

The chain recombines TRBV21-1 with TRBJ1-2; TRBD1, the D gene given by the table, was not confirmed from the DNA. TRBV21-1 is shown as a pseudogene. There are 14 residues in the CDR3. The CDR3 here is CASSSSQGRYGYTF. The CDR3 nucleotides read TGTGCCAGCAGCTCCTCACAGGGGCGCTATGGCTACACCTTC.